These T cell receptor beta chains were read from a single sample in a study of regulatory T cells in long-lasting Graves disease. MiXCR was run by TCRdb on the multiplex PCR reads, yielding one entry per CDR3 protein. In the table there are 350,000 to 450,000 distinct CDR3 sequences, about 15% of which are singletons. The same sample was also used in a study of T cells in Graves' hyperthyroidism and ophthalmopathy.

This sample comprised peripheral blood mononuclear cells (PBMCs), obtained at new diagnosis, from a patient treated with antithyroid drugs. These receptors were taken from a woman under 40 with Graves disease. The CDR3 runs from the conserved cysteine through the conserved F or W. The D gene is left open where the match is weak. Clone size is given for some rows only: seen once, a few or many times, or a class if the clone is expanded.

j_call | cdr3_length | v_call | clone_size | d_call | cdr3_aa | cdr3_nt
TRBJ1-2 | 15 | TRBV10-3 | - | - | CAISEDRSPSYGYTF | TGTGCCATCAGTGAAGACAGGAGCCCCTCCTATGGCTACACCTTC
TRBJ2-1 | 15 | TRBV10-1 | - | TRBD2 | CASSPGTSGLNEQFF | TGCGCCAGCAGTCCCGGGACTAGCGGGTTGAATGAGCAGTTCTTC
TRBJ2-6 | 20 | TRBV3-1 | few | TRBD1 | CASSQDRDRAILSGANVLTF | TGTGCCAGCAGCCAAGATCGGGACAGGGCAATCCTCTCTGGGGCCAACGTCCTGACTTTC
TRBJ1-2 | 14 | TRBV20-1 | - | TRBD1 | CSARAGGAGYGYTF | TGCAGTGCTAGAGCAGGGGGCGCCGGCTATGGCTACACCTTC
TRBJ1-2 | 15 | TRBV19 | - | TRBD1 | CASSIGDRGRIGYTF | TGTGCCAGTAGTATAGGGGACAGGGGAAGGATTGGCTACACCTTC
TRBJ1-1 | 12 | TRBV6-1 | many | TRBD1 | CASRDRGQEAFF | TGTGCCAGCAGGGACAGGGGGCAAGAAGCTTTCTTT
TRBJ2-3 | 15 | TRBV5-6 | many | TRBD2 | CASSSWGSGLVAQYF | TGTGCCAGCAGCTCCTGGGGTAGCGGGCTCGTCGCGCAGTATTTT
TRBJ2-1 | 15 | TRBV7-9 | many | TRBD2 | CASRNGGSAYNEQFF | TGTGCCAGCAGGAACGGCGGGAGTGCCTACAATGAGCAGTTCTTC
TRBJ2-3 | 15 | TRBV24-1 | - | TRBD2 | CATSDFRTSPDTQYF | TGTGCCACCAGTGATTTCCGGACTAGCCCAGATACGCAGTATTTT
TRBJ2-7 | 17 | TRBV20-1 | many | - | CSARDSGTGTLSYEQYF | TGCAGTGCTAGAGATTCAGGTACCGGGACACTCTCCTACGAGCAGTACTTC
TRBJ2-3 | 17 | TRBV25-1 | many | - | CASSDIFWLFCTDTQYF | TGTGCCAGCAGTGATATCTTCTGGCTATTCTGCACAGATACGCAGTATTTT
TRBJ1-3 | 15 | TRBV15 | many | - | CATSFPTASGNTIYF | TGTGCCACCAGCTTCCCGACAGCCTCTGGAAACACCATATATTTT
TRBJ2-6 | 17 | TRBV6-9 | many | - | CASSYLVIRAGANVLTF | TGTGCCAGCAGTTACCTCGTGATCCGAGCAGGGGCCAACGTCCTGACTTTC
TRBJ2-4 | 16 | TRBV5-8 | - | TRBD1 | CASSFPGQGSKNIQYF | TGTGCCAGCAGCTTTCCGGGACAGGGGTCCAAAAACATTCAGTACTTC
TRBJ1-1 | 15 | TRBV28 | many | - | CASSPHGGASVEAFF | TGTGCCAGCAGTCCCCACGGCGGGGCGTCAGTTGAAGCTTTCTTT
TRBJ1-5 | 15 | TRBV20-1 | few | TRBD1 | CSARSPGTGVQPQHF | TGCAGTGCTAGATCCCCCGGGACAGGGGTTCAGCCCCAGCATTTT
TRBJ2-1 | 15 | TRBV30 | many | - | CAWRELPGSYNEQFF | TGTGCCTGGAGAGAGCTTCCCGGCTCCTACAATGAGCAGTTCTTC
TRBJ1-4 | 15 | TRBV12-3/TRBV12-4 | many | TRBD1 | CASSPSGTGVVKLFF | TGTGCCAGCAGCCCGTCTGGGACAGGGGTAGTAAAACTGTTTTTT
TRBJ2-3 | 12 | TRBV2 | - | - | CASSYGRDTQYF | TGTGCCAGCAGCTACGGACGGGATACGCAGTATTTT
TRBJ1-1 | 16 | TRBV6-1 | many | - | CASSDPRGRLRTEAFF | TGTGCCAGCAGTGACCCCCGGGGGAGGTTGAGGACTGAAGCTTTCTTT
TRBJ2-1 | 13 | TRBV2 | many | TRBD2 | CASEAGGRDEQFF | TGTGCCAGCGAGGCGGGAGGGAGGGATGAGCAGTTCTTC
TRBJ2-7 | 14 | TRBV5-1 | many | - | CASDRDISSYEQYF | TGCGCCAGCGACCGGGACATAAGCTCCTACGAGCAGTACTTC
TRBJ2-3 | 16 | TRBV11-1 | many | TRBD2 | CASRPARTSETDTQYF | TGTGCCAGCAGGCCAGCCCGGACTAGCGAGACAGATACGCAGTATTTT
TRBJ2-5 | 12 | TRBV20-1 | once | - | CSATIRGWDQYF | TGCAGTGCTACCATTCGGGGTTGGGACCAGTACTTC
TRBJ2-1 | 19 | TRBV9 | - | TRBD2 | CASSVQPGGGRALGNEQFF | TGTGCCAGCAGCGTCCAACCTGGGGGGGGGAGGGCCTTGGGGAATGAGCAGTTCTTC